The sample holds a few counts of the clone carrying this T cell receptor (beta chain). This sample was taken from a study of blood T cell repertoires in COVID-19. On the study more broadly: The United States, Italy and Spain provided the acute and convalescent COVID-19 samples. PBMCs, B-cell-depleted T cells, or T cells provided the cDNA or gDNA that made up the material.

Clones were sequenced by immunoSEQ multiplex PCR, and TCRdb holds only the in-frame ones, with some missing. The repertoire holds 170,000 or so clones, with around nine tenths as singletons. V shed 4 bases and J shed 4 bases, with 19 bases lying between them. The V gene's germline CDR1 is ENHRY and CDR2 SYGVKD. CDR3 length equals 16 residues. The chain joins TRBV10-3 to TRBJ1-1, with D maybe TRBD1 (5 bases). The clonotype comes from a man between 60 and 70 years old with COVID-19, enrolled during active disease. Sequenced sample: peripheral blood. The CDR3 DNA sequence: TGTGCCATCAGTGGGAGCAGGGTTTTGGGTAGCACTGAAGCTTTCTTT. It codes for CAISGSRVLGSTEAFF.